These 27 T cell receptor beta chains were all obtained from the same sample, sequenced in a study of T-cell memory formation after mild COVID-19. TCRdb re-analysed the 5' RACE reads in MiXCR, keeping a single row per CDR3 protein. The sample yields a few hundred thousand distinct CDR3 sequences, 15% to 20% seen once. Sequencing was done on a sample of PBMCs or a T cell subset sorted from them (not recorded which). These receptor sequences come from a man aged 18 to 35 who had mild COVID-19 (a few samples of this study predate the infection). Cell type and time point are not known.

This clonotype was seen more than once but under ten times. This sequence joins TRBV9 and TRBJ2-3, with D tentatively TRBD2 (6 bases). V shed 0 bases and J shed 1 base, with 12 bases lying between them. The CDR3 length is 16 residues. Germline-derived CDR1 and CDR2 are SGDLS and YYNGEE. CDR3 loop: CASSVVSGVRTDTQYF. The DNA for the CDR3 is TGTGCCAGCAGCGTAGTTTCGGGGGTCCGCACAGATACGCAGTATTTT.

This clonotype has more than one count but fewer than ten. The chain has TRBV5-1 and TRBJ2-2, with no clear D. V lost 1 base, J lost 0 bases, and 13 bases lay in between. The CDR3 sequence is 17 residues long. CDR1 SGHRS and CDR2 YFSETQ come from the germline V gene. CDR3 residues: CASSLKAAPANTGELFF. The CDR3, as DNA: TGCGCCAGCAGCTTGAAGGCAGCCCCTGCGAACACCGGGGAGCTGTTTTTT. Using reference TRBV5-1 and TRBJ2-2 for the parts outside the CDR3, the full variable domain is KAGVTQTPRYLIKTRGQQVTLSCSPISGHRSVSWYQQTPGQGLQFLFEYFSETQRNKGNFPGRFSGRQFSNSRSEMNVSTLELGDSALYLCASSLKAAPANTGELFFGEGSRLTVL.

The chain carries TRBV5-4 and TRBJ2-1; 9 positions agree with TRBD2. CDR1 is SGHNT and CDR2 is YYREEE in the germline V gene (reference sequence). CDR3 length equals 15 residues. The ends lost 4 bases at V and 4 bases at J; junction bases unmatched: 6. CDR3 DNA: TGTGCCAGCAGCGCTGATAGCGGGGGTTACAATGAGCAGTTCTTC. This encodes CASSADSGGYNEQFF.

This chain connects TRBV28 to TRBJ1-2, with D maybe TRBD1 (5 bases). The V end lost 6 bases, the J end lost 4 bases, and 12 bases lay between the germline ends. This CDR3 region has 13 residues. Germline CDR1 reads MDHEN; CDR2 reads SYDVKM. The CDR3 bases are TGTGCCAGCAGACCCGGGACCCCCTATGGCTACACCTTC. Its protein is CASRPGTPYGYTF.

The chain has TRBV7-6 and TRBJ2-5, with 13 bases identical to TRBD2. This CDR3 contains 17 residues. Looked up from germline, CDR1 is SGHVS and CDR2 is FNYEAQ. V lost 1 base and J lost 4; bases outside the gene matches: 6. The CDR3 here is CASSLGTSGGPVETQYF. The CDR3, as DNA: TGTGCCAGCAGCTTAGGGACTAGCGGGGGACCCGTAGAGACCCAGTACTTC.

Only a few counts were recorded for this clonotype. The chain recombines TRBV15 with TRBJ1-3, with a weak D call TRBD1 (5 bases). The CDR3 has 16 residues. CDR1 LNHNV and CDR2 YYDKDF come from the germline V gene (reference sequence). The V end lost 5 bases, the J end lost 0 bases, and 14 bases lay between the germline ends. The CDR3 sequence is CATSADSFVSGNTIYF. The CDR3 nucleotides are TGTGCCACCAGCGCCGACAGCTTCGTCTCTGGAAACACCATATATTTT.

This clonotype was seen more than once but under ten times. The V call is TRBV20-1, the J call TRBJ1-4; unclear D gene. V was pared by 3 bases and J by 7 bases, with 9 bases between. CDR1 is DFQATT and CDR2 is SNEGSKA in the germline V gene (reference sequence). CDR3 length equals 12 residues. CDR3 sequence reads: CSAREGREKLFF. The CDR3 DNA reads TGCAGTGCTAGGGAAGGACGTGAAAAACTGTTTTTT.

This chain links TRBV6-2 or TRBV6-3 with TRBJ1-1, with a weak D call TRBD1 (5 bases). CDR1 MNHEY and CDR2 SVGEGT come from the germline V gene. The CDR3 is 12 amino acids. With 0 bases removed from V and 10 bases from J, the gap between germline ends came to 9 bases. The CDR3 sequence is CASSYSTRGAFF. Written as DNA, the CDR3 is TGTGCCAGCAGTTACTCGACAAGGGGAGCTTTCTTT.

This chain links TRBV7-9 with TRBJ1-2; D is ambiguous. In germline, CDR1 is SEHNR, CDR2 FQNEAQ (reference sequence). This CDR3 is 14 amino acids long. V was pared by 5 bases and J by 10 bases, with 20 bases between. CDR3 amino acids: CASSKRQRVWDYTF. In nucleotides, the CDR3 is TGTGCCAGCAGCAAGCGACAACGGGTGTGGGACTACACCTTC.

V and J are TRBV6-5 and TRBJ1-2; D might be TRBD1 (6 bases). This CDR3 region has 15 residues. From germline, CDR1 is MNHEY and CDR2 SVGAGI. The ends were cut back, 0 bases at V and 3 bases at J, with 11 bases in the middle. As DNA, the CDR3 is TGTGCCAGCAGTTACTCGAGGACAGCCTACTATGGCTACACCTTC. As protein: CASSYSRTAYYGYTF.

The rearrangement joins TRBV18 to TRBJ2-7, with 8 bases that match TRBD1. V lost 2 bases and J lost 3; bases outside the gene matches: 6. Germline V gene lookup returns CDR1 KGHSH and CDR2 LQKENI. The CDR3 extends over 15 amino acids. CDR3 loop: CASSPLGQGGYEQYF. CDR3 coding DNA: TGTGCCAGCTCACCATTAGGACAGGGTGGCTACGAGCAGTACTTC. Full variable domain (rest looked up from reference TRBV18 and TRBJ2-7): NAGVMQNPRHLVRRRGQEARLRCSPMKGHSHVYWYRQLPEEGLKFMVYLQKENIIDESGMPKERFSAEFPKEGPSILRIQQVVRGDSAAYFCASSPLGQGGYEQYFGPGTRLTVT.

This clonotype was seen more than once but under ten times. The rearrangement links TRBV7-9 to TRBJ1-1; D not certain. CDR3 length equals 15 residues. CDR1 is SEHNR and CDR2 is FQNEAQ in the germline V gene (reference sequence). The V and J ends lost 4 bases and 3 bases respectively, with 15 bases between them. CDR3 sequence (DNA): TGTGCCAGCAGCTACACAGCGAGCCTAGACACTGAAGCTTTCTTT. Its translation: CASSYTASLDTEAFF.

The chain combines TRBV20-1 with TRBJ1-2; D not certain. The CDR3 extends over 15 amino acids. V gave up 6 bases and J gave up 0 bases, with 17 bases separating them. From germline, CDR1 is DFQATT and CDR2 SNEGSKA (reference sequence). The CDR3 DNA reads as TGCAGTGCCAGAAACTCAGGATCAGCTAACTATGGCTACACCTTC. Residues: CSARNSGSANYGYTF.

This clonotype has just a few counts. This rearrangement joins TRBV5-1 to TRBJ2-3; 9 bases are a match to TRBD1. The CDR3 sequence is 16 residues long. Unmatched junction bases numbered 7, after V lost 3 bases and J lost 2 bases. Germline V gene lookup returns CDR1 SGHRS and CDR2 YFSETQ. The DNA for the CDR3 is TGCGCCAGCAGCTACGACAGGGGGACCTCCACAGATACGCAGTATTTT. Its protein product is CASSYDRGTSTDTQYF.

The CDR3 bases are TGTGCCAGCAGCAAATGGGCCGGGGACCTCTCCTACGAGCAGTACTTC. It yields the protein CASSKWAGDLSYEQYF. The rearrangement uses TRBV11-2 and TRBJ2-7, with D perhaps given as TRBD1 or TRBD2 (5 bases each). The CDR3 is 16 amino acids. Per germline, CDR1 SGHAT and CDR2 FQNNGV. Trimming stripped 5 bases from V and 0 bases from J, with 17 bases between.

The chain joins TRBV12-3 or TRBV12-4 to TRBJ2-7; D is undetermined. The CDR3 loop spans 13 amino acids. Trimming stripped 3 bases from V and 9 bases from J, with 15 bases between. CDR3 protein: CASSFQETPAQYF. In DNA form, the CDR3 reads TGTGCCAGCAGTTTTCAAGAGACTCCTGCGCAGTACTTC.

V is TRBV12-3 or TRBV12-4 and J is TRBJ2-4; D is undetermined. The CDR3 covers 13 residues. V was trimmed by 1 base and J by 5 bases, leaving 6 bases between them. The CDR3 nucleotides are TGTGCCAGCAGTTTAGAGCCGCAAAACATTCAGTACTTC. Encoded protein: CASSLEPQNIQYF.

This clonotype was found a few times. This chain joins TRBV9 and TRBJ2-3; no definite D call. The CDR3 length is 14 residues. Germline CDR1 and CDR2: SGDLS and YYNGEE. V lost 3 bases and J 0 bases, leaving 8 bases between the germline ends. The CDR3 bases are TGTGCCAGCAGCGGCTCCGGAAGCACAGATACGCAGTATTTT. This codes for CASSGSGSTDTQYF.

The chain links TRBV28 to TRBJ1-2; the D is unclear. Germline assignment: CDR1 MDHEN and CDR2 SYDVKM. The V end lost 10 bases, the J end lost 7 bases, and 19 bases lay between the germline ends. This CDR3 is built from 13 residues. The CDR3 nucleotides read TGTGCCACCCCCAGTGGGGAATCAGTTGGCTACACCTTC. Protein sequence: CATPSGESVGYTF.

For the CDR3, the DNA is TGTGCCAGCAGACCGGGACAATCCCATTCACCCCTCCACTTT. It specifies CASRPGQSHSPLHF. This chain links TRBV14 with TRBJ1-6; D is possibly TRBD1 (6 bases). There are 14 residues in the CDR3. The ends were cut back, 6 bases at V and 8 bases at J, with 14 bases in the middle. CDR1 and CDR2 (germline): SGHDN, FVKESK.

The V call is TRBV2, the J call TRBJ1-5; TRBD1 is a possible D gene (5 bases). CDR1 and CDR2 (germline): SNHLY, FYNNEI. Trimming removed 7 bases at V and 2 bases at J, with 12 bases between. The CDR3 loop spans 14 amino acids. This CDR3 is CASKGWDRNQPQHF. The CDR3 bases are TGTGCCAGCAAGGGGTGGGATCGCAATCAGCCCCAGCATTTT.

The chain is built from TRBV11-2 and TRBJ2-1, with D perhaps matching TRBD2 (7 bases). The CDR3 is 15 amino acids. V was clipped by 2 bases and J by 8 bases, with 16 bases between them. Germline V gives CDR1 SGHAT, CDR2 FQNNGV. DNA for the CDR3: TGTGCCAGCAGCTTAAATGGCGCGGGGGCCGATGAGCAGTTCTTC. It yields the protein CASSLNGAGADEQFF.

The rearrangement links TRBV9 to TRBJ2-6; D remains ambiguous. V was trimmed by 9 bases and J by 0 bases, leaving 10 bases between them. The CDR3 spans 14 residues. Germline CDR1 reads SGDLS; CDR2 reads YYNGEE. In DNA, the CDR3 is TGTGCCATCACGCAGGCCTCTGGGGCCAACGTCCTGACTTTC. Protein sequence: CAITQASGANVLTF.

This clonotype appeared a few times. The V and J genes are TRBV12-3 or TRBV12-4 and TRBJ2-2; 9 bases map to TRBD2. The CDR3 contains 17 residues. The V gene end was trimmed by 5 bases and the J gene end by 6 bases; junction bases not matched to a gene: 13. The CDR3 nucleotides read TGTGCCAGCAGTCCCTGGGTTAGCGGGGGAGGCGCCGGGGAGCTGTTTTTT. Its protein product is CASSPWVSGGGAGELFF.

This clonotype was counted many times. The chain uses TRBV18 and TRBJ2-7; 11 bases match TRBD2. V dropped 6 bases and J dropped 2; count of bases not matched to a gene: 6. The CDR3 extends over 15 amino acids. CDR1 and CDR2 (germline): KGHSH, LQKENI. CDR3 in DNA: TGTGCCAGCTCGCCCCCGGGACTAGCGGCCTACGAGCAGTACTTC. Protein: CASSPPGLAAYEQYF.

The chain couples TRBV21-1 to TRBJ1-5; the table's TRBD1 call for D was not verified on the DNA. TRBV21-1 is a known pseudogene. CDR3 size: 16 residues. CDR3 protein: CASSNPTGIANQPQHF. In DNA form, the CDR3 reads TGTGCCAGCAGCAACCCGACAGGTATAGCAAATCAGCCCCAGCATTTT.

The chain carries TRBV6-2 or TRBV6-3 and TRBJ2-2, with D maybe TRBD1 (6 bases). V was shortened by 6 bases and J by 7 bases, with 15 bases between the two germline ends. This CDR3 spans 14 amino acids. The germline V gene has CDR1 MNHEY and CDR2 SVGEGT. Here the CDR3 reads CASRTGTNHGELFF. CDR3 DNA: TGTGCCAGCAGAACCGGGACAAACCACGGGGAGCTGTTTTTT.